This is a list of T cell receptor beta chains from one sample in a study of T-cell memory formation after mild COVID-19. Via MiXCR, TCRdb re-called the 5' RACE reads, giving one row per CDR3 protein. Of about 470,000 distinct CDR3 sequences in the sample, about 20% were seen once. The material sequenced was PBMCs or a T cell subset sorted from them (not recorded which). The receptors were gathered from an adult woman who had mild COVID-19 (a few samples of this study predate the infection). Cell type and time point are not known. Both conserved end residues are part of each CDR3. A D gene is named only where the DNA matches it firmly. Not every row has a clone size; where given, it reads once, few, many or a size class.

CDR3,DNA,D,J,V,size
CSAHFTGRTDTQYF,TGCAGTGCACATTTTACAGGGCGCACAGATACGCAGTATTTT,.,TRBJ2-3,TRBV20-1,.
CASSSRLAFTDTQYF,TGTGCCAGCAGCTCCCGACTAGCTTTCACAGATACGCAGTATTTT,TRBD2,TRBJ2-3,TRBV7-9,.
CASSQDRGSDIQYF,TGTGCCAGCAGCCAGGACAGGGGGTCTGACATTCAGTACTTC,TRBD1,TRBJ2-4,TRBV11-2,.
CASSIEVDYGYTF,TGTGCCAGTAGTATCGAAGTTGACTATGGCTACACCTTC,.,TRBJ1-2,TRBV19,once
CASSLTRTAYEQYF,TGTGCCAGCAGTTTAACCAGGACAGCCTACGAGCAGTACTTC,.,TRBJ2-7,TRBV12-3/TRBV12-4,.
CASSHAGWTGELFF,TGCGCCAGCAGCCACGCCGGGTGGACCGGGGAGCTGTTTTTT,.,TRBJ2-2,TRBV4-1,few
CASRTPGYSAFF,TGTGCCAGCAGGACTCCGGGGTACTCAGCTTTCTTT,.,TRBJ1-1,TRBV6-5,few
CASSFGVGANVLTF,TGTGCCAGCAGCTTTGGGGTTGGGGCCAACGTCCTGACTTTC,.,TRBJ2-6,TRBV7-3,.
CASSSYSSEGVFF,TGTGCCAGCAGCTCCTACAGCTCAGAAGGGGTGTTCTTC,.,TRBJ2-1,TRBV11-3,few
CASSLGSTPGELFF,TGTGCCAGCAGCTTAGGGTCAACACCCGGGGAGCTGTTTTTT,.,TRBJ2-2,TRBV7-2,.
CSVGFKDRGYRYTF,TGCAGCGTTGGGTTTAAAGACAGGGGGTATCGCTACACCTTC,TRBD1,TRBJ1-2,TRBV29-1,few
CASSSVYGHNEQFF,TGTGCCAGCAGCTCCGTGTATGGCCACAATGAGCAGTTCTTC,.,TRBJ2-1,TRBV11-2,.
CASSQASTGGDEQYF,TGCGCCAGCAGCCAAGCTTCGACAGGAGGAGACGAGCAGTACTTC,.,TRBJ2-7,TRBV4-3,many
CASSLEVRGGPQYF,TGTGCCAGCAGCTTAGAAGTTAGGGGGGGCCCTCAGTACTTC,.,TRBJ2-4,TRBV7-9,many
CASSLSGGLRRNGYTF,TGTGCCAGCAGTCTTAGCGGGGGTCTCAGGAGGAATGGCTACACCTTC,.,TRBJ1-2,TRBV12-3/TRBV12-4,.
CASIVTGGYEQYF,TGTGCCAGCATTGTGACAGGGGGTTACGAGCAGTACTTC,TRBD1,TRBJ2-7,TRBV25-1,.
CASSLGLAGFPNTGELFF,TGCGCCAGCAGCTTGGGGCTAGCGGGGTTCCCGAACACCGGGGAGCTGTTTTTT,TRBD2,TRBJ2-2,TRBV5-1,few
CASSLDRTDNSPLHF,TGTGCCAGCAGCTTAGACAGGACCGATAATTCACCCCTCCACTTT,.,TRBJ1-6,TRBV7-2,.
CASSQGTSPQETQYF,TGCGCCAGCAGCCAGGGGACTTCACCCCAAGAGACCCAGTACTTC,.,TRBJ2-5,TRBV4-3,few
CATSDPQKEAFF,TGTGCCACCAGTGATCCCCAGAAAGAAGCTTTCTTT,.,TRBJ1-1,TRBV24-1,few
CSARDSYYEQYF,TGCAGCGCCAGGGACAGTTACTACGAGCAGTACTTC,TRBD1,TRBJ2-7,TRBV29-1,.
CASSYSGQGAYEQYF,TGTGCCAGCAGTTACTCGGGACAGGGGGCCTACGAGCAGTACTTC,TRBD1,TRBJ2-7,TRBV6-5,.
CASSSKDSLTLRGALHF,TGTGCCAGCAGCTCCAAGGACAGTCTCACCTTGCGAGGGGCCCTCCACTTT,.,TRBJ1-6,TRBV5-6,.
CASFGALYEQYF,TGTGCCAGCTTCGGGGCGCTCTACGAGCAGTACTTC,.,TRBJ2-7,TRBV6-5,few
CASSQSNLESRPFIQYF,TGCGCCAGCAGTCAAAGCAATCTAGAGTCGAGGCCTTTCATTCAGTACTTC,.,TRBJ2-4,TRBV23-1,many
CASSQRHSGNQPQHF,TGTGCCAGCAGTCAAAGGCATTCCGGCAATCAGCCCCAGCATTTT,.,TRBJ1-5,TRBV28,few
CSASGTSGTSSYNEQFF,TGCAGTGCTAGTGGGACTAGCGGGACGAGCTCCTACAATGAGCAGTTCTTC,TRBD2,TRBJ2-1,TRBV20-1,few
CASSPGTLRSSYEQYF,TGTGCCAGCAGTCCCGGGACTCTTAGGAGCTCCTACGAGCAGTACTTC,.,TRBJ2-7,TRBV12-3/TRBV12-4,few
CASIRRTEAFF,TGTGCCAGCATTAGACGCACTGAAGCTTTCTTT,.,TRBJ1-1,TRBV6-5,.
CASSRVDLNEQFF,TGCGCCAGCAGCCGCGTGGACCTCAATGAGCAGTTCTTC,.,TRBJ2-1,TRBV5-1,few
CASSSLTPAGAETQYF,TGTGCCAGCAGCTCCTTAACCCCAGCGGGTGCAGAGACCCAGTACTTC,.,TRBJ2-5,TRBV7-9,few
CASSQEYGAGYEQYF,TGCGCCAGCAGCCAAGAATACGGGGCGGGTTACGAGCAGTACTTC,.,TRBJ2-7,TRBV4-3,.
CAWSLGLGDTQYF,TGTGCCTGGAGTCTAGGGCTCGGAGATACGCAGTATTTT,.,TRBJ2-3,TRBV30,few
CATRGRGSGANVLTF,TGTGCCACCAGGGGGAGGGGATCTGGGGCCAACGTCCTGACTTTC,TRBD2,TRBJ2-6,TRBV15,few
CASSPRLVLNEQFF,TGTGCCAGCAGCCCACGACTAGTTTTGAATGAGCAGTTCTTC,.,TRBJ2-1,TRBV12-3/TRBV12-4,.
CASGDTATTTSYNEQFF,TGTGCCAGCGGGGATACTGCTACCACAACTAGCTACAATGAGCAGTTCTTC,.,TRBJ2-1,TRBV11-2,.
CSASPTPEGVRSYNEQFF,TGCAGTGCTAGCCCCACTCCGGAGGGGGTACGCTCCTACAATGAGCAGTTCTTC,.,TRBJ2-1,TRBV20-1,.
CASSPTSGREYEQYF,TGTGCCAGCAGCCCGACTAGCGGGAGGGAATACGAGCAGTACTTC,TRBD2,TRBJ2-7,TRBV7-6,.
CASSPWTVTDTQYF,TGTGCCAGCAGCCCTTGGACAGTCACAGATACGCAGTATTTT,.,TRBJ2-3,TRBV7-2,.
CASSELDRASYEQYF,TGTGCCAGCAGTGAACTGGACAGGGCAAGCTACGAGCAGTACTTC,TRBD1,TRBJ2-7,TRBV2,.
CASASRISYNEQFF,TGTGCCTCCGCTTCGAGGATCTCCTACAATGAGCAGTTCTTC,.,TRBJ2-1,TRBV30,.
CASSEELAGFSTDTQYF,TGTGCCAGCAGTGAAGAGCTAGCGGGATTCAGCACAGATACGCAGTATTTT,TRBD2,TRBJ2-3,TRBV25-1,many
CASSLEPDKTYEQYF,TGCGCCAGCAGCTTGGAGCCCGACAAAACCTACGAGCAGTACTTC,.,TRBJ2-7,TRBV5-1,few
CASSWGGKNNEQFF,TGTGCCAGCAGCTGGGGAGGAAAAAACAATGAGCAGTTCTTC,.,TRBJ2-1,TRBV11-3,.
CAISSGQILGTEAFF,TGTGCCATCAGTTCGGGACAAATTCTGGGCACTGAAGCTTTCTTT,.,TRBJ1-1,TRBV10-3,.
CAMEADNTGELFF,TGTGCCATGGAGGCTGACAACACCGGGGAGCTGTTTTTT,.,TRBJ2-2,TRBV7-7,.
CATKDRAEETQYF,TGTGCCACCAAAGACAGGGCCGAAGAGACCCAGTACTTC,TRBD1,TRBJ2-5,TRBV19,few
CASSPRGDLKRDTEAFF,TGTGCCAGCAGCCCCCGGGGGGACCTCAAGAGGGACACTGAAGCTTTCTTT,.,TRBJ1-1,TRBV3-1,.
CASSTGQPTPGPEGYNEQFF,TGCGCCAGCAGTACGGGACAGCCTACTCCGGGTCCCGAGGGCTACAATGAGCAGTTCTTC,TRBD1,TRBJ2-1,TRBV5-1,.
CASSLDGTSVHNEQFF,TGCGCCAGCAGCTTGGATGGGACTAGCGTACACAATGAGCAGTTCTTC,TRBD2,TRBJ2-1,TRBV5-1,.
CASSLAGSTYEQYF,TGCGCCAGCAGCTTGGCCGGGTCGACCTACGAGCAGTACTTC,.,TRBJ2-7,TRBV5-1,many
CASSRGGHYTDTQYF,TGTGCCAGCAGCCGAGGTGGACACTACACAGATACGCAGTATTTT,.,TRBJ2-3,TRBV12-3/TRBV12-4,.
CASSYSRTGGYTF,TGTGCCAGCAGTTACTCGAGGACAGGTGGCTACACCTTC,TRBD1,TRBJ1-2,TRBV6-2/TRBV6-3,.
CASSRGALVDEQYF,TGTGCCAGCAGCCGCGGGGCTTTGGTGGACGAGCAGTACTTC,.,TRBJ2-7,TRBV12-3/TRBV12-4,.
CSVVGQTTLKNIQYF,TGCAGCGTTGTAGGGCAGACAACATTGAAAAACATTCAGTACTTC,.,TRBJ2-4,TRBV29-1,.
CASSGEGGLAGSYNEQFF,TGTGCCAGCAGCGGAGAGGGAGGTTTAGCTGGCTCCTACAATGAGCAGTTCTTC,.,TRBJ2-1,TRBV7-8,few
CATSDPSGFNSWDTQYF,TGTGCCACCAGTGATCCAAGCGGGTTCAATAGTTGGGATACGCAGTATTTT,.,TRBJ2-3,TRBV24-1,few
CATSTRTGNTEAFF,TGTGCCACCAGCACCAGGACCGGTAACACTGAAGCTTTCTTT,.,TRBJ1-1,TRBV15,.
CASSSATQGIDRGEQYF,TGTGCCAGCAGCTCCGCTACACAGGGGATCGACAGAGGCGAGCAGTACTTC,TRBD1,TRBJ2-7,TRBV11-3,.